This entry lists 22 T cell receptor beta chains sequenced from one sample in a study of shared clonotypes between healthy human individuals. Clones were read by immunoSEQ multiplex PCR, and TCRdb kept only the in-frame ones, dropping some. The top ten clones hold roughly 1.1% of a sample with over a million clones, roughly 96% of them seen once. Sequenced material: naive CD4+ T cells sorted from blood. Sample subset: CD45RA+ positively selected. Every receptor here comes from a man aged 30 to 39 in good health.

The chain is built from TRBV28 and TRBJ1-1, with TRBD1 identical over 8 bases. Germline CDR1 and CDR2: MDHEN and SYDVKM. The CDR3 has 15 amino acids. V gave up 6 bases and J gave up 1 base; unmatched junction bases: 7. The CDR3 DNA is TGTGCCAGCAGCAAAAGGACAGGGAAGAACACTGAAGCTTTCTTT. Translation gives CASSKRTGKNTEAFF.

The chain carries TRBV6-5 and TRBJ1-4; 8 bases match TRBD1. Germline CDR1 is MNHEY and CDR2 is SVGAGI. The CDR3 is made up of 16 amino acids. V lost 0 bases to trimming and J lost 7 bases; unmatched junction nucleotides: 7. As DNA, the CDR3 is TGTGCCAGCAGTTACTCGAACCAGGGGGCTGGTGAAAAACTGTTTTTT. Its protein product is CASSYSNQGAGEKLFF.

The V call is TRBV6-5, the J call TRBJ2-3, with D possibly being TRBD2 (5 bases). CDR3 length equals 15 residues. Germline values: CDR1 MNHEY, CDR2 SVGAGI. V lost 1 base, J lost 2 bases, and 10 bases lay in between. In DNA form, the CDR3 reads TGTGCCAGCAGTTACTTTGGGGAGTCCACAGATACGCAGTATTTT. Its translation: CASSYFGESTDTQYF.

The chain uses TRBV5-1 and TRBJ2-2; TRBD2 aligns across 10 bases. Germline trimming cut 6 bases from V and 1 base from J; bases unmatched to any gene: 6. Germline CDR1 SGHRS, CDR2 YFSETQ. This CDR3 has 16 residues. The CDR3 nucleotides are TGCGCCAGCACTCTGAGGACTAGCGGGAACACCGGGGAGCTGTTTTTT. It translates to CASTLRTSGNTGELFF.

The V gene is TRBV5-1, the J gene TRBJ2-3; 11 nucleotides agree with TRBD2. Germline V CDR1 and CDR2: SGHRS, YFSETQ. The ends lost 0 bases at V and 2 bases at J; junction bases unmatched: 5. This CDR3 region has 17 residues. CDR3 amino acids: CASSLGGLAGDTDTQYF. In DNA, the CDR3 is TGCGCCAGCAGCTTGGGTGGACTAGCGGGTGACACAGATACGCAGTATTTT.

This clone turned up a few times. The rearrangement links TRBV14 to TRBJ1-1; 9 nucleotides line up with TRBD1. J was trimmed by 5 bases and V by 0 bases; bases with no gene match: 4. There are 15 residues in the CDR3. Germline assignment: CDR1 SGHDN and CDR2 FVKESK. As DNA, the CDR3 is TGTGCCAGCAGCCAAGATGGACAGGGGATGACTGAAGCTTTCTTT. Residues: CASSQDGQGMTEAFF.

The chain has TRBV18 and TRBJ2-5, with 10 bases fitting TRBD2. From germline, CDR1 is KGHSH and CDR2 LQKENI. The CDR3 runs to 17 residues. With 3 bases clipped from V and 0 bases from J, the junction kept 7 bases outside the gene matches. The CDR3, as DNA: TGTGCCAGCTCACCTTTAGCTAGCGGGAGTTACCAAGAGACCCAGTACTTC. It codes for CASSPLASGSYQETQYF.

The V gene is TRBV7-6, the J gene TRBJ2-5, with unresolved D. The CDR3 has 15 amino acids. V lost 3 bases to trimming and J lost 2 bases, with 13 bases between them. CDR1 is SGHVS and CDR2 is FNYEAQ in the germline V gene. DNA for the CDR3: TGTGCCAGCAGCTTCTTCCCCAGTTATCAAGAGACCCAGTACTTC. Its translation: CASSFFPSYQETQYF.

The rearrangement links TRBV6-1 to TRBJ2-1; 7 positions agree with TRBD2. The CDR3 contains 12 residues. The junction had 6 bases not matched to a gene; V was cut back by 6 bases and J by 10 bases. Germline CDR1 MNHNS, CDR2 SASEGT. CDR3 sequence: CASRLPGLEQFF. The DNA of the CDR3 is TGTGCCAGCAGGTTACCGGGACTAGAGCAGTTCTTC.

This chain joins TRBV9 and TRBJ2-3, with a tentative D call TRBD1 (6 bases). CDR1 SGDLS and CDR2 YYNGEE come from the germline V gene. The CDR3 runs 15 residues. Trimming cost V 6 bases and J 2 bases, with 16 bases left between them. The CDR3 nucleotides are TGTGCCAGCACTCGACAGGCGTTGGTCACAGATACGCAGTATTTT. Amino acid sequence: CASTRQALVTDTQYF.

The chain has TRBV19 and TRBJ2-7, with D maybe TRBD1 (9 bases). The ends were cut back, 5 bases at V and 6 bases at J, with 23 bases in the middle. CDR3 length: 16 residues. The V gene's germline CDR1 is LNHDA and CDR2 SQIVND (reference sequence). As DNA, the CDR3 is TGTGCCAGTAGTCCCCGGGGGGGACAGGGACGGGTCGAGCAGTACTTC. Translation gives CASSPRGGQGRVEQYF.

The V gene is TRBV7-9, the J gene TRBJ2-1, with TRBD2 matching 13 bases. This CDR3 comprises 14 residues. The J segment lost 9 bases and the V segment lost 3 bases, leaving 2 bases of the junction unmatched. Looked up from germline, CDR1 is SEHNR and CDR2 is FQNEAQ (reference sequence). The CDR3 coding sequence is TGTGCCAGCAGCTTGACTAGCGGGAGGATTGAGCAGTTCTTC. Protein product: CASSLTSGRIEQFF.

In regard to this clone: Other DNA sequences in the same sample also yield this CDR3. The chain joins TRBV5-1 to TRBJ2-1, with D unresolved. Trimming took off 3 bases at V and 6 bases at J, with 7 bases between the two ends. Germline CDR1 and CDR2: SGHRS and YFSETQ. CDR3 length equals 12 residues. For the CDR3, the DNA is TGCGCCAGCAGCTCACAAGGCAATGAGCAGTTCTTC. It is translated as CASSSQGNEQFF. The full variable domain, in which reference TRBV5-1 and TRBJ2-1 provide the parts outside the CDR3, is KAGVTQTPRYLIKTRGQQVTLSCSPISGHRSVSWYQQTPGQGLQFLFEYFSETQRNKGNFPGRFSGRQFSNSRSEMNVSTLELGDSALYLCASSSQGNEQFFGPGTRLTVL.

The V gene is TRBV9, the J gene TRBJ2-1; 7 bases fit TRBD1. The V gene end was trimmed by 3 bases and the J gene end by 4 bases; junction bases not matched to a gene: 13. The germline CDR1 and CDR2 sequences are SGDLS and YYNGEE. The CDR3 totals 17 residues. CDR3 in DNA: TGTGCCAGCAGCGCGAGAGCCGGGACAGAGAGTTACAATGAGCAGTTCTTC. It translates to CASSARAGTESYNEQFF.

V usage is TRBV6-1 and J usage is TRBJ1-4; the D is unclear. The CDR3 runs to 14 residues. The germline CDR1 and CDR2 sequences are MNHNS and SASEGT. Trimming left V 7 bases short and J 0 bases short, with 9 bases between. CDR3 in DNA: TGTGCCAGCATCCGACAAGCAACTAATGAAAAACTGTTTTTT. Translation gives CASIRQATNEKLFF.

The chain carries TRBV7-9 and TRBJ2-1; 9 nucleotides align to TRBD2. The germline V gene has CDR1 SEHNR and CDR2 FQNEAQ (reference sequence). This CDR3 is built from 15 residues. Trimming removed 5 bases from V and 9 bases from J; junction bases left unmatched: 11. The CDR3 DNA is TGTGCCAGCAGCGCGGGGTTACTAGCGGGCAGTGAGCAGTTCTTC. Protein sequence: CASSAGLLAGSEQFF.

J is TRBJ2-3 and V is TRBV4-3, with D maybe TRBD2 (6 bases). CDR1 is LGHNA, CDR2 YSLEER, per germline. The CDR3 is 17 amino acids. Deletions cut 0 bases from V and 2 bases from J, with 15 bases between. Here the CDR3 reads CASSQDRGSGFTDTQYF. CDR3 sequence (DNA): TGCGCCAGCAGCCAAGATCGTGGTAGCGGATTCACAGATACGCAGTATTTT.

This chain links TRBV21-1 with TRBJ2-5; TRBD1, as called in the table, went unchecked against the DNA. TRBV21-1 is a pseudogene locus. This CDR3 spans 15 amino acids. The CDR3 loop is CASSKDGALEETQYF. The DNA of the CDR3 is TGTGCCAGCAGCAAAGATGGGGCATTAGAAGAGACCCAGTACTTC.

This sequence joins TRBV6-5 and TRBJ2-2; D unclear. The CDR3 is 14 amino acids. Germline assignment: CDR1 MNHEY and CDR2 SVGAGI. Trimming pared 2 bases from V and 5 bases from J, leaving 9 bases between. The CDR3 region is CASSYHTGTGELFF. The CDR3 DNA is TGTGCCAGCAGTTACCATACTGGGACCGGGGAGCTGTTTTTT.

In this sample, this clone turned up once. The CDR3 protein is CASSRQVSQGGETQYF. The CDR3 DNA reads TGCGCCAGCAGCCGCCAAGTATCACAGGGAGGGGAGACCCAGTACTTC. The rearrangement uses TRBV4-1 and TRBJ2-5; D may be TRBD2 (7 bases). Germline lookup yields CDR1 MGHRA and CDR2 YSYEKL. The CDR3 totals 16 residues. The V end was cut by 4 bases, the J end by 5 bases, with 20 bases between.

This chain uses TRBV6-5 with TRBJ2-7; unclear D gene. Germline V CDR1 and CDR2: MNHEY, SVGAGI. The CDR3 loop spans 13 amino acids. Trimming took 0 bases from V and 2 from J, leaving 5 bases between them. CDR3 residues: CASSYSDAYEQYF. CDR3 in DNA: TGTGCCAGCAGTTACTCCGACGCCTACGAGCAGTACTTC.

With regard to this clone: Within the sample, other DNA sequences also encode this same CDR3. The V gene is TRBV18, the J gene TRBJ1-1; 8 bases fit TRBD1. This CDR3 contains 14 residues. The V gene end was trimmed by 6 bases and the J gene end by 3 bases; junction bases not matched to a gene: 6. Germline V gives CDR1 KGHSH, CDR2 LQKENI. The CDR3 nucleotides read TGTGCCAGCTCGTCCTCAGGGGGCGACACTGAAGCTTTCTTT. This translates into CASSSSGGDTEAFF.